This T cell receptor (beta chain) was documented in a study of monozygotic twins with inflammatory bowel disease. Germline V gives CDR1 KGHSH, CDR2 LQKENI. The CDR3 has 14 amino acids. Reanalyzing the 5' RACE reads, TCRdb keeps one entry per CDR3 protein, without DNA. The listing records approximately 330,000 distinct CDR3 sequences. What was sequenced was blood. This clonotype originated in a human donor with ulcerative colitis or Crohn's disease, or a healthy co-twin of an affected twin (not recorded which). This chain connects TRBV18 to TRBJ2-3; TCRdb's assignment of TRBD1 cannot be checked, as there is no DNA. CDR3 loop: CASSQTGVPDTQYF. The variable domain in full, completed from reference TRBV18 and TRBJ2-3, reads NAGVMQNPRHLVRRRGQEARLRCSPMKGHSHVYWYRQLPEEGLKFMVYLQKENIIDESGMPKERFSAEFPKEGPSILRIQQVVRGDSAAYFCASSQTGVPDTQYFGPGTRLTVL.